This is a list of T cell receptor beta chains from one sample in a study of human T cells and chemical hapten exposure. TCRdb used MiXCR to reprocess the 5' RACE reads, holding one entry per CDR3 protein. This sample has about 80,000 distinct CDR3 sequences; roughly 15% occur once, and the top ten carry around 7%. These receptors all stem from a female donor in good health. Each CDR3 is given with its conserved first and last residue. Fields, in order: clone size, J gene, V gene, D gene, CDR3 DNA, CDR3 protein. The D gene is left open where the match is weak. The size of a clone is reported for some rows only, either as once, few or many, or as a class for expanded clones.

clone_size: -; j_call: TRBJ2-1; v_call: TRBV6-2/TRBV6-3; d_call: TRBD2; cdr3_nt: TGTGCCAGCAGTCTAACTAGCGCCCGCTACAATGAGCAGTTCTTC; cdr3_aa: CASSLTSARYNEQFF
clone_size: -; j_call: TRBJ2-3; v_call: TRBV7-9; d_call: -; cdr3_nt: TGTGCCAGCAGCTTCGGACAGAACTACGATACGCAGTATTTT; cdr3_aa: CASSFGQNYDTQYF
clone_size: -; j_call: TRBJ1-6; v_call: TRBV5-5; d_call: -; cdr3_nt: TGTGCCAGCAGCTTGGACGCAATTTCGGGGGCCACCTATAATTCACCCCTCCACTTT; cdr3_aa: CASSLDAISGATYNSPLHF
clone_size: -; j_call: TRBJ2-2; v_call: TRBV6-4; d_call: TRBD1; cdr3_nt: TGTGCCAGCAGTGCCACCGGGACAGACACCGGGGAGCTGTTTTTT; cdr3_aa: CASSATGTDTGELFF
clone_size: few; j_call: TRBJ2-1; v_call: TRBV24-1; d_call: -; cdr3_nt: TGTGCCACCAGTGATTCCGGTGTCAACTACAATGAGCAGTTCTTC; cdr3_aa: CATSDSGVNYNEQFF
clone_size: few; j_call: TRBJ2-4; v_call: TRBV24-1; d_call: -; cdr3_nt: TGTGCCACCAGTACGTCCGGGGATTCCAAAAACATTCAGTACTTC; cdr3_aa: CATSTSGDSKNIQYF
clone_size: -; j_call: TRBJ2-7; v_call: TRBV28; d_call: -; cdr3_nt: TGTGCCAGCAGTTCCCTAGGGTCCTCCTACGAGCAGTACTTC; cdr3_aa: CASSSLGSSYEQYF
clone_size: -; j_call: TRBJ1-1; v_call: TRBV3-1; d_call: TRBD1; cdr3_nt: TGTGCCAGCAGCCACCTACAGGGGATAAACACTGAAGCTTTCTTT; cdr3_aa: CASSHLQGINTEAFF
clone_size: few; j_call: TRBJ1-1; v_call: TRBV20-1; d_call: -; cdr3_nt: TGCAGTGCTAGCCGGGGGGAGTGGCCTTGGAACACTGAAGCTTTCTTT; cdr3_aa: CSASRGEWPWNTEAFF
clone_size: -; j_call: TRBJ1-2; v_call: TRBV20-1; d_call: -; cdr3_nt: TGCAGTGCTAGAGAGGGAGGAGTACCTCGTGGCTACACCTTC; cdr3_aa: CSAREGGVPRGYTF
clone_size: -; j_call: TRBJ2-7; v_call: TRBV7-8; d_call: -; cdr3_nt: TGTGCCAGCAGCTTAGCGCGTGGTTGGGTTCAGGAGCAGTACTTC; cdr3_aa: CASSLARGWVQEQYF